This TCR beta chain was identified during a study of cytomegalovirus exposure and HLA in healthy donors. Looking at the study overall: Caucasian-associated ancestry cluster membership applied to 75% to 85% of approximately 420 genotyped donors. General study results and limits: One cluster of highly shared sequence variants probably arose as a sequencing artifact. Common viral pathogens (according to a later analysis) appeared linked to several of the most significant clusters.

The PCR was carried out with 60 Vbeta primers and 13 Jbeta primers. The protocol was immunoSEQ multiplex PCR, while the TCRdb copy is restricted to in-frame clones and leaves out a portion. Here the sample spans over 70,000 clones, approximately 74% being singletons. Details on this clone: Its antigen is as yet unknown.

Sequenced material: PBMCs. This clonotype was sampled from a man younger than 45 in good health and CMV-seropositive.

The CDR3 sequence: CASSVDRGDYEQYF. CDR3 in DNA: TGTGCCAGCAGCGTGGACAGGGGGGACTACGAGCAGTACTTC. The chain links TRBV7-6 to TRBJ2-7; 10 bases line up with TRBD1. The CDR3 is 14 amino acids. Trimming at V came to 5 bases and at J to 3 bases, leaving 4 bases not matched to a gene. From germline, CDR1 is SGHVS and CDR2 FNYEAQ.